Presented here are 17 T cell receptor beta chains from one specimen sequenced in a study of shared clonotypes between healthy human individuals. The data were produced by immunoSEQ multiplex PCR, yet TCRdb's version contains in-frame clones alone and is incomplete. The data hold millions of clones, with roughly 93% observed a single time. The sequenced material came from naive CD4+ T cells from PBMCs. Noted subset: CD45RA+ positively selected. These receptors were collected from a man in his late teens or twenties in good health. Some clones in this sample may be carry-over from other donors' samples.

V usage is TRBV14 and J usage is TRBJ2-2, with D unclear. The V end was cut by 3 bases, the J end by 1 base, with 12 bases between. Germline V gene sequence: CDR1 SGHDN, CDR2 FVKESK. This CDR3 contains 16 residues. The CDR3 DNA follows: TGTGCCAGCAGCCATCAAGGCCAGCAGAACACCGGGGAGCTGTTTTTT. Its protein is CASSHQGQQNTGELFF. Full variable domain (remainder filled in from reference TRBV14 and TRBJ2-2): EAGVTQFPSHSVIEKGQTVTLRCDPISGHDNLYWYRRVMGKEIKFLLHFVKESKQDESGMPNNRFLAERTGGTYSTLKVQPAELEDSGVYFCASSHQGQQNTGELFFGEGSRLTVL.

V gene TRBV5-6 combines with J gene TRBJ2-3; D might be TRBD1 (5 bases). Trimming took 2 bases from V and 0 from J, leaving 13 bases between them. The CDR3 loop spans 16 amino acids. CDR1 and CDR2 from the germline V gene are SGHDT and YYEEEE. CDR3 coding DNA: TGTGCCAGCAGCTTAAAAGGGGTACTTAGCACAGATACGCAGTATTTT. The encoded protein is CASSLKGVLSTDTQYF.

A word on this clone: This sample also contains other DNA sequences that code for the same CDR3. The rearrangement links TRBV19 to TRBJ2-7, with 14 bases identical to TRBD2. The CDR3 has 14 amino acids. CDR1 and CDR2 from the germline V gene are LNHDA and SQIVND (reference sequence). The V and J ends lost 6 bases and 4 bases, in that order; junction bases with no gene match: 2. The CDR3 protein is CASSGTSGSYEQYF. CDR3 coding DNA: TGTGCCAGTAGCGGGACTAGCGGGAGTTACGAGCAGTACTTC.

The V and J genes are TRBV5-1 and TRBJ2-1; TRBD1 matches 12 bases. With 4 bases clipped from V and 5 bases from J, the junction kept 4 bases outside the gene matches. The germline V gene encodes CDR1 SGHRS and CDR2 YFSETQ. This CDR3 contains 15 residues. Here the CDR3 reads CASSPGTGGNNEQFF. The CDR3 DNA reads as TGCGCCAGCAGCCCCGGGACAGGGGGCAACAATGAGCAGTTCTTC. Full variable domain (outside the CDR3, taken from reference TRBV5-1 and TRBJ2-1): KAGVTQTPRYLIKTRGQQVTLSCSPISGHRSVSWYQQTPGQGLQFLFEYFSETQRNKGNFPGRFSGRQFSNSRSEMNVSTLELGDSALYLCASSPGTGGNNEQFFGPGTRLTVL.

The chain links TRBV5-4 to TRBJ2-2; 10 bases align to TRBD2. V lost 4 bases to trimming and J lost 5 bases; unmatched junction nucleotides: 11. From germline, CDR1 is SGHNT and CDR2 YYREEE (reference sequence). The CDR3 consists of 17 residues. The CDR3 loop is CASSPGAVAGGTGELFF. The CDR3 DNA follows: TGTGCCAGCAGCCCAGGTGCCGTAGCGGGAGGTACCGGGGAGCTGTTTTTT.

On this clone itself: The sample carries other DNA sequences with the same CDR3. The genes are TRBV5-1 and TRBJ2-1; 9 positions agree with TRBD1. V gave up 4 bases and J gave up 4 bases; unmatched junction bases: 6. CDR3 length: 15 residues. Per the germline V gene, CDR1 is SGHRS and CDR2 is YFSETQ. CDR3 protein: CASSLDRGAYNEQFF. DNA of the CDR3: TGCGCCAGCAGCCTGGACAGGGGAGCGTACAATGAGCAGTTCTTC. Combining the CDR3 with reference TRBV5-1 and TRBJ2-1 gives the whole variable domain KAGVTQTPRYLIKTRGQQVTLSCSPISGHRSVSWYQQTPGQGLQFLFEYFSETQRNKGNFPGRFSGRQFSNSRSEMNVSTLELGDSALYLCASSLDRGAYNEQFFGPGTRLTVL.

The chain has TRBV6-5 and TRBJ1-2, with TRBD1 matching 10 bases. This CDR3 contains 15 residues. Germline V lookup: CDR1 MNHEY, CDR2 SVGAGI. V gave up 4 bases and J gave up 5 bases; unmatched junction bases: 7. The CDR3, as DNA: TGTGCCAGCAGTTCACCGGGACAGGGGATTTATGGCTACACCTTC. It yields the protein CASSSPGQGIYGYTF.

V usage is TRBV6-6 and J usage is TRBJ1-2; 7 positions agree with TRBD1. This CDR3 spans 13 amino acids. Germline V gives CDR1 MNHNY, CDR2 SVGAGI (reference sequence). V lost 5 bases, J lost 4 bases, and 4 bases stayed unmatched. CDR3 sequence reads: CASSRDSLYGYTF. In DNA, the CDR3 is TGTGCCAGCAGTCGGGACAGCCTCTATGGCTACACCTTC.

The V call is TRBV4-3, the J call TRBJ1-3, with D perhaps TRBD1 (5 bases). The CDR3 sequence is 15 residues long. Germline CDR1 LGHNA, CDR2 YSLEER. Trimming cost V 4 bases and J 2 bases, with 12 bases left between them. The DNA for the CDR3 is TGCGCCAGCAGCCTAATGGGAGGGGCTGGAAACACCATATATTTT. Protein product: CASSLMGGAGNTIYF.

The genes are TRBV28 and TRBJ2-1, with 7 bases aligning to TRBD1. Germline CDR1 reads MDHEN; CDR2 reads SYDVKM. V lost 6 bases and J lost 6; bases outside the gene matches: 20. This CDR3 is built from 18 residues. CDR3 sequence: CASSPGQTIIAYFNEQFF. As DNA, the CDR3 is TGTGCCAGCAGCCCGGGACAGACGATAATTGCCTACTTCAATGAGCAGTTCTTC.

The chain combines TRBV7-2 with TRBJ2-2; 7 bases map to TRBD2. The CDR3 has 19 residues. CDR1 and CDR2 (germline): SGHTA, FQGNSA. The V segment lost 2 bases and the J segment 2 bases; nucleotides outside the gene matches: 14. CDR3 amino acids: CASSLQRPRAGSNTGELFF. The CDR3 nucleotides read TGTGCCAGCAGCTTACAGAGACCGAGAGCGGGGAGTAACACCGGGGAGCTGTTTTTT.

V is TRBV6-1 and J is TRBJ2-5; possibly TRBD2 for D (7 bases). With 3 bases removed from V and 4 bases from J, the gap between germline ends came to 15 bases. Germline-derived CDR1 and CDR2 are MNHNS and SASEGT. The CDR3 totals 15 residues. DNA of the CDR3: TGTGCCAGCAGTGATCCCCAGGGGAGGGGAGAGACCCAGTACTTC. Amino acids: CASSDPQGRGETQYF.

The chain carries TRBV14 and TRBJ1-1; D call uncertain. The V and J ends lost 2 bases and 5 bases respectively, with 6 bases between them. The CDR3 is 12 residues long. From germline, CDR1 is SGHDN and CDR2 FVKESK. The DNA for the CDR3 is TGTGCCAGCAGCCAACAGAGGACTGAAGCTTTCTTT. Amino acid sequence: CASSQQRTEAFF.

In its sample, this clone was seen once. V and J are TRBV5-1 and TRBJ2-5; D might be TRBD2 (6 bases). The CDR3 sequence is 14 residues long. V was clipped by 4 bases and J by 0 bases, with 10 bases between them. Germline CDR1 SGHRS, CDR2 YFSETQ. The CDR3 bases are TGCGCCAGCAGCAGACTAGTAAACCAAGAGACCCAGTACTTC. Protein product: CASSRLVNQETQYF. Full variable domain (remainder filled in from reference TRBV5-1 and TRBJ2-5): KAGVTQTPRYLIKTRGQQVTLSCSPISGHRSVSWYQQTPGQGLQFLFEYFSETQRNKGNFPGRFSGRQFSNSRSEMNVSTLELGDSALYLCASSRLVNQETQYFGPGTRLLVL.

V and J are TRBV11-2 and TRBJ2-7; D is unresolved. This CDR3 comprises 15 residues. V was trimmed by 1 base and J by 2 bases, leaving 12 bases between them. The V gene's germline CDR1 is SGHAT and CDR2 FQNNGV. The CDR3 reads CASSLVRHGTYEQYF. CDR3 sequence (DNA): TGTGCCAGCAGCTTAGTTCGGCACGGAACCTACGAGCAGTACTTC.

This clone appeared a few times. The V call is TRBV7-2, the J call TRBJ1-5; 8 nucleotides line up with TRBD1. Trimming removed 5 bases from V and 2 bases from J; junction bases left unmatched: 5. The CDR3 spans 15 residues. Germline V gives CDR1 SGHTA, CDR2 FQGNSA. CDR3 region: CASSMDRVGNQPQHF. The CDR3 DNA reads TGTGCCAGCAGCATGGACAGGGTGGGCAATCAGCCCCAGCATTTT.

The V call is TRBV6-5, the J call TRBJ2-5, with 8 bases lining up with TRBD2. The CDR3 has 15 residues. V lost 0 bases, J lost 4 bases, and 4 bases stayed unmatched. Germline loops: CDR1 MNHEY, CDR2 SVGAGI. The CDR3 bases are TGTGCCAGCAGTTACTCGGCGGGGGGTGGAGAGACCCAGTACTTC. This encodes CASSYSAGGGETQYF.